This TCR beta chain is from a study of CXCR3-negative and CXCR3-positive naive CD8 T cells. Notes on the study in general: Hydrophobicity of TRB CDR3s was greater in CXCR3-positive naive cells than in CXCR3-negative naive cells.

For this clonotype: Its specificity is not known.

This CDR3 contains 15 residues. CDR1 MNHNY and CDR2 SVGAGI come from the germline V gene (reference sequence). The authors made the TRB cDNA libraries by 5' RACE using UMI labels. No DNA is given; TCRdb re-called the 5' RACE reads and lists each CDR3 protein once. This table lists approximately 100,000 distinct CDR3 sequences. The V gene is TRBV6-6, the J gene TRBJ2-3; TCRdb designates TRBD1, a call that cannot be tested without DNA. The sequenced sample consisted of naive CXCR3+ CD8+ T cells from blood. The subset: CD45RO-CCR7+CD27+CD95- naive CD8+ T cells expressing CXCR3 (TNR3+). The clonotype comes from a human donor in good health. Some clones in this sample may be carry-over from other donors' samples. The CDR3 spells CASSYPDGGEDTQYF.